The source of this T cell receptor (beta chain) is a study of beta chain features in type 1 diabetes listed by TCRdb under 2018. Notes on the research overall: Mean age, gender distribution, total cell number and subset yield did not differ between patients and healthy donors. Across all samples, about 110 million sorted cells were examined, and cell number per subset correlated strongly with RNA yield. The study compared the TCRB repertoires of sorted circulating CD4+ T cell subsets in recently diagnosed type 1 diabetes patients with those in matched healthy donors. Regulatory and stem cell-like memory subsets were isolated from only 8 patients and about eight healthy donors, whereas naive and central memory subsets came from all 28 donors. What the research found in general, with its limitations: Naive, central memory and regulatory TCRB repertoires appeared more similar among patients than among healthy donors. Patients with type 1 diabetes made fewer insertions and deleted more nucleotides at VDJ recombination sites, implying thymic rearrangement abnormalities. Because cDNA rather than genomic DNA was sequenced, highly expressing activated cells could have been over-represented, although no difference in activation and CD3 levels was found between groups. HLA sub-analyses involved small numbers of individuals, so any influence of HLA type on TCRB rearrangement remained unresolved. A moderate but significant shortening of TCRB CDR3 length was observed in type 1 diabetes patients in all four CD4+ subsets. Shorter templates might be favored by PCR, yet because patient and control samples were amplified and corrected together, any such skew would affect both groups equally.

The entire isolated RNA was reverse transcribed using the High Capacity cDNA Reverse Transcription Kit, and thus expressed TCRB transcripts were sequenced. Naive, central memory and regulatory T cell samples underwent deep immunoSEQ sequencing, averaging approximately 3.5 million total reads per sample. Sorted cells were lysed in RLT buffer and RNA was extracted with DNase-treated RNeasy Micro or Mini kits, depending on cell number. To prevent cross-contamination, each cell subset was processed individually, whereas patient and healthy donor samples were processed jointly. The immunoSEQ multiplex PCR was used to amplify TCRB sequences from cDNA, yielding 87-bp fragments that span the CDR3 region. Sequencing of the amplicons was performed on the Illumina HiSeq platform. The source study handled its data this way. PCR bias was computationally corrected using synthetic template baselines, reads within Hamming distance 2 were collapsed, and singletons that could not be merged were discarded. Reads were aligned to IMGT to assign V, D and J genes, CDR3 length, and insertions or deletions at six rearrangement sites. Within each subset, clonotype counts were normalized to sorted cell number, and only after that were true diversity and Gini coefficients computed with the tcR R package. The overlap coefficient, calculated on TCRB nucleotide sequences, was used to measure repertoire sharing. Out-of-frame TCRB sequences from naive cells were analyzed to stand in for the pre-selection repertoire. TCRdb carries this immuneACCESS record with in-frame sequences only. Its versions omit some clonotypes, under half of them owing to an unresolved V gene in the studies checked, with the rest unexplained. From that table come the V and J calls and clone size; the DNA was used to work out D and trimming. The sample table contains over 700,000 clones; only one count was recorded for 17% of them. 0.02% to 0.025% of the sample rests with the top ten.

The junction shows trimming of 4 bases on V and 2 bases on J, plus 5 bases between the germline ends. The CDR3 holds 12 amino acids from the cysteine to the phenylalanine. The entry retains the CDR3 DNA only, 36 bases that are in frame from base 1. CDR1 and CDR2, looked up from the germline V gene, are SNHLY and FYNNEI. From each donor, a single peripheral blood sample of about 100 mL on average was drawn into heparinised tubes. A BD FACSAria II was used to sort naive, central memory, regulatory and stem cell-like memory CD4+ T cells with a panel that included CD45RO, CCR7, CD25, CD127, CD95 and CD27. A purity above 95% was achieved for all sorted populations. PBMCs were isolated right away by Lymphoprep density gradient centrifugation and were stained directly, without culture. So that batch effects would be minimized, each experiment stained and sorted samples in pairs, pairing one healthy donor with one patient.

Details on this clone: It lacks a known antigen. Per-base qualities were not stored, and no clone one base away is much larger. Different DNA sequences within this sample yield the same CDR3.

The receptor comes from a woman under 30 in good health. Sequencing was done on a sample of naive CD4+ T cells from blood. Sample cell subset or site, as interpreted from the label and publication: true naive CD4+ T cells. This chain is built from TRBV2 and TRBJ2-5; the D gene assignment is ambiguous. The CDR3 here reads CASSVSQETQYF. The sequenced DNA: TGTGCCAGCAGTGTATCTCAAGAGACCCAGTACTTC.